These T cell receptor beta chains were read from a single sample in a study of memory CD4+ T cells and cytomegalovirus serostatus. Sequencing was performed with immunoSEQ multiplex PCR; in TCRdb, only in-frame clones are kept and a portion is missing. The table has approximately 40,000 clones, roughly 79% seen once. The sequenced sample consisted of memory CD4+ T cells from blood. These receptors originate from an adult in good health and CMV-seronegative. Each CDR3 is given with its conserved first and last residue. The D gene is left open where the match is weak. Clone sizes are given selectively: once, few, many, or a class where the clone is expanded.

>TRBJ1-1|TRBV15|.|.
TGTGCCACCAGCAGAGATAAATTGGGCACTGAAGCTTTCTTT
CATSRDKLGTEAFF
>TRBJ1-6|TRBV27|TRBD1|.
TGTGCCAGCAAGCGGACAGGGGATAATTCACCCCTCCACTTT
CASKRTGDNSPLHF
>TRBJ1-1|TRBV7-9|.|.
TGTGCCAGCAGCCAGATTTACACTGAAGCTTTCTTT
CASSQIYTEAFF
>TRBJ1-2|TRBV5-4|TRBD1|.
TGTGCCAGCAGCTTGGGGGGACAGGGTCGTGGCTACACCTTC
CASSLGGQGRGYTF
>TRBJ1-4|TRBV6-6|.|.
TGTGCCAGCAGGCCGTACAGGGAGGGAAATGAAAAACTGTTTTTT
CASRPYREGNEKLFF
>TRBJ2-2|TRBV7-8|.|few
TGTGCCAGCAGCGCTTTTGACACCGGGGAGCTGTTTTTT
CASSAFDTGELFF
>TRBJ2-3|TRBV4-2|TRBD2|.
TGTGCCAGCAGCCAGACTAGCGGGGGGTCCAGAGATACGCAGTATTTT
CASSQTSGGSRDTQYF
>TRBJ2-3|TRBV5-5|TRBD2|.
TGTGCCAGCAGCTACCTACTAGCGGGGGGTATAGATACGCAGTATTTT
CASSYLLAGGIDTQYF
>TRBJ1-1|TRBV6-1|.|.
TGTGCCAGCAGTGTGGGGGGAACTGAAGCTTTCTTT
CASSVGGTEAFF
>TRBJ1-6|TRBV18|.|.
TGTGCCAGCTCACCTAAAGTCGGCCAGAATAATTCACCCCTCCACTTT
CASSPKVGQNNSPLHF
>TRBJ2-7|TRBV29-1|TRBD1|.
TGCAGCGTTCACTCACAGGGGGCCTCCTACGAGCAGTACTTC
CSVHSQGASYEQYF
>TRBJ2-3|TRBV2|.|.
TGTGCCAGCTCCCCCCCCTACACAGATACGCAGTATTTT
CASSPPYTDTQYF
>TRBJ1-1|TRBV5-1|.|.
TGCGCCAGCAGCCTCCGGGGGCGGGACACTGAAGCTTTCTTT
CASSLRGRDTEAFF
>TRBJ1-1|TRBV6-5|.|.
TGTGCCAGCAGTTACTCAGGAAGGGGCACTGAAGCTTTCTTT
CASSYSGRGTEAFF
>TRBJ1-1|TRBV5-1|.|.
TGCGCCAGCAGCTTTATCCAGGCCAGAGATACTGAAGCTTTCTTT
CASSFIQARDTEAFF
>TRBJ1-2|TRBV5-1|.|once
TGCGCCAGCAGCTTGGAAAGAATCTATGGCTACACCTTC
CASSLERIYGYTF
>TRBJ2-6|TRBV30|.|medium-sized
TGTGCCTGGAGTGGACATGGGGACTCTGGGGCCAACGTCCTGACTTTC
CAWSGHGDSGANVLTF
>TRBJ1-6|TRBV4-1|.|.
TGCGCCAGCAACCTAGGAGCAGGTGATGTTTCACCCCTCCACTTT
CASNLGAGDVSPLHF
>TRBJ1-4|TRBV5-4|.|.
TGTGCCAGCAGCCGTAGGGGGAATGAAAAACTGTTTTTT
CASSRRGNEKLFF
>TRBJ1-4|TRBV5-6|.|.
TGTGCCAGCAGCCAAAGAGGGTTCGCAGAAAAACTGTTTTTT
CASSQRGFAEKLFF
>TRBJ2-1|TRBV2|.|.
TGTGCCAGCAACCTAGGTGGGGCAGCAGAGCAGTTCTTC
CASNLGGAAEQFF
>TRBJ2-7|TRBV2|.|.
TGTGCCAGCAGTGGTGTTCAAGTGAATACCTACGAGCAGTACTTC
CASSGVQVNTYEQYF
>TRBJ2-4|TRBV6-1|.|.
TGTGCCAGCAGAGTCAGCCTTCTAGCCAAAAACATTCAGTACTTC
CASRVSLLAKNIQYF
>TRBJ2-2|TRBV5-6|.|.
TGTGCCAGCAGCTCCTACGTCGGGAACACCGGGGAGCTGTTTTTT
CASSSYVGNTGELFF
>TRBJ1-2|TRBV7-9|.|.
TGTGCCAGCAGCCGCAGAACGGCCGGATATGGCTACACCTTC
CASSRRTAGYGYTF
>TRBJ2-1|TRBV5-1|.|.
TGCGCCAGCAGCGCTTCTGAAAGTAGTGCAGTCCGAGGTGAGCAGTTCTTC
CASSASESSAVRGEQFF
>TRBJ1-2|TRBV7-9|.|.
TGTGCCAGCAGCGCGGGGGGCTCGTATGGCTACACCTTC
CASSAGGSYGYTF
>TRBJ1-2|TRBV29-1|.|.
TGCAGCGTCGTGACAGGAAAAAGCGGCTACACCTTC
CSVVTGKSGYTF
>TRBJ2-2|TRBV5-1|.|.
TGCGCCAGCAGCTGGGGGGACCCCACCGGGGAGCTGTTTTTT
CASSWGDPTGELFF
>TRBJ1-1|TRBV5-4|.|once
TGTGCCTCCGGCCGTTGGGAGGACACTGAAGCTTTCTTT
CASGRWEDTEAFF
>TRBJ2-1|TRBV18|.|.
TGTGCCAGCTCACCACTAGGGGATGAGCAGTTCTTC
CASSPLGDEQFF
>TRBJ2-1|TRBV18|TRBD2|.
TGTGCCAGCTCACCACAAAGCGGGGGGGCCCTAAATGAGCAGTTCTTC
CASSPQSGGALNEQFF
>TRBJ1-1|TRBV6-1|.|.
TGTGCCAGCAGTGAAGTGATCGCGTCTGAAGCTTTCTTT
CASSEVIASEAFF
>TRBJ2-3|TRBV5-6|TRBD2|.
TGTGCCAGCAGCTTGGCCGGGAGGGCAGATACGCAGTATTTT
CASSLAGRADTQYF
>TRBJ2-1|TRBV19|TRBD2|.
TGTGCCAGTAGTATAGGGCGGGGGGCCTATCTCTACAATGAGCAGTTCTTC
CASSIGRGAYLYNEQFF
>TRBJ1-1|TRBV5-6|.|.
TGTGCCAGCAGCTTGTTTGAGAGGGTGATATCTGAAGCTTTCTTT
CASSLFERVISEAFF
>TRBJ2-4|TRBV5-5|.|.
TGTGCCAGCAGCTTGGAGGGGAACATTCAGTACTTC
CASSLEGNIQYF
>TRBJ1-4|TRBV19|.|.
TGTGCCAGTAGACCAGACCGTGCAACTAATGAAAAACTGTTTTTT
CASRPDRATNEKLFF
>TRBJ1-3|TRBV30|.|.
TGTGCCTGGAGCCGTACGTTCAACACCATATATTTT
CAWSRTFNTIYF
>TRBJ1-6|TRBV5-4|.|.
TGTGCCAGCAGTCCGGCGGTTGACAGGACGAAGAGTTCACCCCTCCACTTT
CASSPAVDRTKSSPLHF
>TRBJ1-4|TRBV7-2|.|.
TGTGCCAGCAGCTTAGACGCGGAAAAACTGTTTTTT
CASSLDAEKLFF
>TRBJ1-2|TRBV10-3|.|.
TGTGCCATCAGTTCCAGGGATTCTTCTAACTATGGCTACACCTTC
CAISSRDSSNYGYTF
>TRBJ2-1|TRBV25-1|.|once
TGTGCCAGCAGTGAATTCCGGGTTAGGGATGAGCAGTTCTTC
CASSEFRVRDEQFF